Below, 26 T cell receptor beta chains from the same sample are listed, as sequenced in a study of molecular identifiers for immune sequencing clone quantification. TCRdb independently ran MiXCR on the PCR reads; one entry per CDR3 protein. Of roughly 40,000 distinct CDR3 sequences listed, approximately 17% were seen once; the top ten hold 7% to 9%. Sequencing was performed on naive CD8+ T cells from blood, with Jurkat cell RNA spiked in. Subset described: FACS-sorted CD8+CD4-CCR7+CD45RA+ naive T cells. These receptors were collected from a human donor in good health. Some libraries in this study had Jurkat cell RNA spiked in.

Judged by abundance, this clonotype is medium-sized (0.01 to 0.1%). The rearrangement links TRBV7-9 to TRBJ2-7; 7 bases fit TRBD1. Germline V CDR1 and CDR2: SEHNR, FQNEAQ (reference sequence). This CDR3 spans 15 amino acids. J gave up 3 bases and V 2 bases, and 7 bases lay outside the gene matches. The CDR3 DNA reads as TGTGCCAGCAGCTTAACCGGGACAGCTTACTACGAGCAGTACTTC. Amino acid sequence: CASSLTGTAYYEQYF.

The table lists this clonotype with many counts. This chain connects TRBV5-5 to TRBJ2-7; no clear D. This CDR3 has 13 residues. The germline CDR1 and CDR2 sequences are SGHKS and YYEKEE (reference sequence). V lost 4 bases and J lost 6, with 14 bases in between. The CDR3 sequence: CASSAPRVGEQYF. The CDR3 DNA is TGTGCCAGCAGCGCCCCTAGGGTGGGCGAGCAGTACTTC.

This clonotype is medium-sized within its sample. This chain links TRBV7-6 with TRBJ2-2; 9 nucleotides agree with TRBD2. Germline assignment: CDR1 SGHVS and CDR2 FNYEAQ. V lost 1 base, J lost 1 base, and 10 bases stayed unmatched. The CDR3 has 19 amino acids. CDR3 bases: TGTGCCAGCAGCTTAGTTTGGCTAGCGGGACCTCGGAACACCGGGGAGCTGTTTTTT. It encodes CASSLVWLAGPRNTGELFF.

This clonotype was picked up many times. The chain carries TRBV12-3 or TRBV12-4 and TRBJ1-4; D perhaps matches TRBD1 (5 bases). Trimming removed 5 bases at V and 8 bases at J, with 18 bases between. CDR3 length equals 15 residues. CDR3 nucleotide sequence: TGTGCCAGCAGTCCGGGGCAGGGTTCTAGGGAAAAACTGTTTTTT. Translation gives CASSPGQGSREKLFF.

This clonotype showed up many times. The genes are TRBV5-6 and TRBJ2-7; D remains ambiguous. CDR1 and CDR2 (germline): SGHDT, YYEEEE. The CDR3 covers 13 residues. The V and J ends lost 4 bases and 5 bases respectively, with 13 bases between them. The CDR3: CASSEAPRHEQYF. The CDR3 region has the DNA TGTGCCAGCAGCGAAGCCCCGCGGCACGAGCAGTACTTC.

This clonotype has a count of ten or more. V and J are TRBV6-5 and TRBJ2-5; the D gene is possibly TRBD2 (5 bases). With 2 bases removed from V and 4 bases from J, the gap between germline ends came to 11 bases. The CDR3 totals 14 residues. Per germline, CDR1 MNHEY and CDR2 SVGAGI. The CDR3 protein is CASSYLAGPETQYF. For the CDR3, the DNA is TGTGCCAGCAGTTACCTGGCGGGCCCAGAGACCCAGTACTTC.

This clonotype was recorded many times. The chain links TRBV12-3 or TRBV12-4 to TRBJ2-7; the D call may be TRBD1 or TRBD2 (5 bases each). This CDR3 has 15 amino acids. With 4 bases removed from V and 5 bases from J, the gap between germline ends came to 18 bases. The chain's CDR3 is CASSSFRGRAHEQYF. CDR3 in DNA: TGTGCCAGCAGTTCCTTTAGGGGACGGGCGCACGAGCAGTACTTC.

In this sample, this clonotype turned up many times. The chain employs TRBV4-1 and TRBJ2-7, with TRBD1 identical over 11 bases. There are 16 residues in the CDR3. Per the germline V gene, CDR1 is MGHRA and CDR2 is YSYEKL. Unmatched junction bases numbered 6, after V lost 2 bases and J lost 3 bases. The CDR3 sequence: CASSQYTGTGGYEQYF. CDR3 DNA sequence: TGCGCCAGCAGCCAATACACCGGGACAGGGGGCTACGAGCAGTACTTC.

This clonotype ranks as medium-sized. CDR3 loop: CASSYSMADTDTQYF. The CDR3 DNA is TGTGCCAGCAGTTACTCGATGGCAGACACAGATACGCAGTATTTT. V usage is TRBV6-5 and J usage is TRBJ2-3; D is unresolved. The CDR3 is made up of 15 amino acids. Germline CDR1 reads MNHEY; CDR2 reads SVGAGI. Between the trimmed V and J ends, which lost 0 bases and 2 bases, there was a span of 9 bases.

The chain is built from TRBV9 and TRBJ2-7; 8 positions match TRBD2. After removal of 0 bases from V and 4 bases from J, the junction contained 6 bases not matched to a gene. Germline CDR1 and CDR2: SGDLS and YYNGEE. The CDR3 spans 15 residues. CDR3 sequence reads: CASSVVSGSIYEQYF. In nucleotides, the CDR3 is TGTGCCAGCAGCGTAGTGAGCGGGAGTATTTACGAGCAGTACTTC.

This clonotype was found many times. This chain connects TRBV20-1 to TRBJ2-3; D is perhaps TRBD2 (6 bases). This CDR3 comprises 18 residues. In germline, CDR1 is DFQATT, CDR2 SNEGSKA (reference sequence). Trimming took 0 bases from V and 7 from J, leaving 26 bases between them. The CDR3 DNA follows: TGCAGTGCTAGAGATCTAACCGGGAGACTAGTCCAATATAATACGCAGTATTTT. Translated: CSARDLTGRLVQYNTQYF.

Points on this clonotype: This may come from a read error, since a much larger clone is one base off. The conserved phenylalanine or tryptophan normally closing the CDR3 is absent here, so this likely arose from a read error. The V gene is TRBV6-2 or TRBV6-3, the J gene TRBJ2-3; D gene uncertain. Germline CDR1 reads MNHEY; CDR2 reads SVGEGT. The CDR3 length is 11 residues. With 10 bases removed from V and 6 bases from J, the gap between germline ends came to 11 bases. The CDR3: CAKLFGDTQYL. CDR3 sequence (DNA): TGTGCCAAGCTATTCGGTGATACGCAGTATCTT.

For this clonotype: Given a much more abundant clone one base away, this may be a read error. The CDR3 DNA reads TGTGCCAGCCGGGGGAGTACCGGGAGCTCCCACAATGAGCAGTTCTTC. Amino acid sequence: CASRGSTGSSHNEQFF. The gene calls are TRBV7-9 and TRBJ2-1, with D possibly TRBD2 on 6 matching bases. The CDR3 extends over 16 amino acids. From germline, CDR1 is SEHNR and CDR2 FQNEAQ (reference sequence).

This clonotype was seen at least ten times. The chain employs TRBV2 and TRBJ1-4; D remains unclear. Germline CDR1 and CDR2: SNHLY and FYNNEI. The CDR3 contains 14 residues. Trimming cost V 6 bases and J 0 bases, with 8 bases left between them. CDR3 nucleotides: TGTGCCAGCAGCCCGTATGCAACTAATGAAAAACTGTTTTTT. Amino acids: CASSPYATNEKLFF.

Only a few counts were recorded for this clonotype. The chain employs TRBV20-1 and TRBJ2-3; no definite D call. Germline CDR1 and CDR2: DFQATT and SNEGSKA (reference sequence). V was cut by 3 bases and J by 2 bases, with 15 bases left in between. The CDR3 sequence is 15 residues long. The CDR3 DNA reads TGCAGTGCTAGGTTCGCGGAAGAACCCACAGATACGCAGTATTTT. It encodes CSARFAEEPTDTQYF.

V and J are TRBV4-1 and TRBJ2-7, with 7 bases aligning to TRBD2. The CDR3 totals 16 residues. Per the germline V gene, CDR1 is MGHRA and CDR2 is YSYEKL. V trimming: 0 bases; J trimming: 4 bases; junction bases outside the gene matches: 9. The CDR3 region is CASSQELGEGWYEQYF. CDR3 in DNA: TGCGCCAGCAGCCAAGAGTTGGGGGAGGGATGGTACGAGCAGTACTTC.

Only a few counts were recorded for this clonotype. The J gene is TRBJ2-2, the V gene TRBV7-6; tentatively, D is TRBD1 or TRBD2 (6 bases each). The CDR3 extends over 14 amino acids. The germline V gene has CDR1 SGHVS and CDR2 FNYEAQ. Trimming left V 5 bases short and J 10 bases short, with 17 bases between. CDR3 nucleotides: TGTGCCAGCAGCGAGACAGGAGGGGGGCCGGAGCTGTTTTTT. Amino acid sequence: CASSETGGGPELFF.

This clonotype was picked up a small number of times. V and J are TRBV19 and TRBJ1-5; D gene ambiguous. The CDR3 runs 13 residues. Trimming stripped 6 bases from V and 1 base from J, with 7 bases between. Germline CDR1 reads LNHDA; CDR2 reads SQIVND (reference sequence). CDR3 sequence: CASSLGSNQPQHF. For the CDR3, the DNA is TGTGCCAGTAGCCTGGGGAGCAATCAGCCCCAGCATTTT.

V and J are TRBV7-2 and TRBJ2-1; 9 positions agree with TRBD2. Trimming removed 2 bases from V and 4 bases from J; junction bases left unmatched: 6. Looked up from germline, CDR1 is SGHTA and CDR2 is FQGNSA. This CDR3 is built from 16 residues. The CDR3 coding sequence is TGTGCCAGCAGCTTATTAGCGGGAGCTGGATACAATGAGCAGTTCTTC. It yields the protein CASSLLAGAGYNEQFF.

A remark on this clonotype: Being one base from a much bigger clone, this may be a read error. The chain recombines TRBV9 with TRBJ2-3, with D possibly being TRBD1 (6 bases). Germline V gene lookup returns CDR1 SGDLS and CDR2 YYNGEE. This CDR3 is built from 15 residues. The CDR3 nucleotides read TGTGCCAGCAGCGTATCGGGCAGGGGACAAGATACGCAGTGTTTT. It yields the protein CASSVSGRGQDTQCF.

Of note for this clonotype: At one end, the junction sequence differs from germline, possibly due to a read error. CDR3: CASSYYARQGATREPFF. CDR3 sequence (DNA): TGTGCCAGCAGCTATTACGCCCGACAGGGGGCGACCAGGGAGCCGTTTTTT. V gene TRBV7-9 combines with J gene TRBJ2-2; 10 bases are a match to TRBD1. The V gene's germline CDR1 is SEHNR and CDR2 FQNEAQ (reference sequence). CDR3 length: 17 amino acids.

The J gene is TRBJ2-1, the V gene TRBV7-9; the D is unclear. V shed 4 bases and J shed 3 bases, with 13 bases lying between them. Germline CDR1 reads SEHNR; CDR2 reads FQNEAQ (reference sequence). The CDR3 is 15 amino acids. The CDR3 coding sequence is TGTGCCAGCAGCTCCACCCGACCAGACTACAATGAGCAGTTCTTC. This gives the protein CASSSTRPDYNEQFF. Full variable domain (rest looked up from reference TRBV7-9 and TRBJ2-1): DTGVSQNPRHKITKRGQNVTFRCDPISEHNRLYWYRQTLGQGPEFLTYFQNEAQLEKSRLLSDRFSAERPKGSFSTLEIQRTEQGDSAMYLCASSSTRPDYNEQFFGPGTRLTVL.

This clonotype was found once. A much larger clone lies one base from this, so it may be a read error. The chain couples TRBV6-2 or TRBV6-3 to TRBJ2-5, with D unclear. Germline loops: CDR1 MNHEY, CDR2 SVGEGT. The length of the CDR3 is 12 residues. CDR3 sequence: CASRESGETRYF. DNA for the CDR3: TGTGCCAGCAGGGAGAGTGGTGAGACCCGGTACTTC.

This clonotype was detected ten times or more. The chain recombines TRBV7-2 with TRBJ1-1; possibly TRBD1 for D (5 bases). There are 13 residues in the CDR3. Trimming left V 5 bases short and J 2 bases short, with 9 bases between. CDR1 and CDR2 from the germline V gene are SGHTA and FQGNSA. The CDR3: CASSLGANTEAFF. The CDR3 DNA follows: TGTGCCAGCAGCCTAGGGGCAAACACTGAAGCTTTCTTT.

The chain employs TRBV7-6 and TRBJ2-7; D assignment may be TRBD1 or TRBD2 (5 bases each). Germline V gene lookup returns CDR1 SGHVS and CDR2 FNYEAQ. The CDR3 is made up of 15 amino acids. V shed 1 base and J shed 9 bases, with 19 bases lying between them. CDR3 amino acids: CASSLELEIGARQYF. The DNA for the CDR3 is TGTGCCAGCAGCTTAGAGTTGGAAATCGGGGCTCGGCAGTACTTC. Looking up the rest from reference TRBV7-6 and TRBJ2-7 gives the full variable domain: GAGVSQSPRYKVTKRGQDVALRCDPISGHVSLYWYRQALGQGPEFLTYFNYEAQQDKSGLPNDRFSAERPEGSISTLTIQRTEQRDSAMYRCASSLELEIGARQYFGPGTRLTVT.

Ten or more counts support this clonotype. The CDR3: CASSSIGYEQYF. The CDR3 nucleotides are TGTGCCAGCAGCTCGATAGGCTACGAGCAGTACTTC. The chain joins TRBV7-8 to TRBJ2-7; D unclear. Germline values: CDR1 SGHVS, CDR2 FQNEAQ. This CDR3 comprises 12 residues. Trimming stripped 4 bases from V and 3 bases from J, with 7 bases between.